This T cell receptor beta chain was recorded in a study of blood T cells in healthy people across ages. The table lists this clonotype with a count of one. Its antigen is not known. Findings and caveats of the study: PBMC samples, being unsorted, prevented any conclusive comparison of naive and antigen-experienced cells. Getting older went along with TCR beta diversity per million T cells dropping roughly linearly.

CDR1 DFQATT and CDR2 SNEGSKA come from the germline V gene (reference sequence). The ends lost 0 bases at V and 0 bases at J; junction bases unmatched: 10. The CDR3 totals 19 residues. Caucasian individuals from Russia who were healthy and aged roughly 6 to 95 acted as donors. Each sample provided at least 5.5 micrograms of extracted total RNA. Together with a sample-barcoded 5' primer, a J-beta primer mix was included in a second PCR lasting roughly 6 to 12 cycles. TCRdb passed the 5' RACE reads through MiXCR, listing each CDR3 protein once. The data hold 750,000 to 950,000 distinct CDR3 sequences, with about 53% observed a single time.

The origin of this receptor is a man older than 75 in good health. Sequenced input: blood. The V gene is TRBV20-1, the J gene TRBJ2-1; 11 bases line up with TRBD2. CDR3 in DNA: TGCAGTGCTAGAGACACCGGGACTAGCGGATTAAGCTCCTACAATGAGCAGTTCTTC. It codes for CSARDTGTSGLSSYNEQFF.